A selection of T cell receptor beta chains follows, all from one sample in a study of breast tumors, draining lymph nodes, adjacent tissues. TCRdb re-derived calls from the multiplex PCR reads in MiXCR, one entry per CDR3 protein. The data show just over 30,000 distinct CDR3 sequences, about 63% seen once. Sequenced: breast tumor tissue. The receptors here all came from a female donor with breast cancer. Some clones in this sample may be carry-over from other donors' samples. CDR3s include the opening cysteine and the closing phenylalanine or tryptophan. The D gene is left open where the match is weak. Not all rows give a size; the values are once, few, many and, for expanded clones, a class.

>NA|TRBJ2-3|TRBV5-4|NA
TGTGCCAGCAGCTTGTTTGCGCACGACGATACCCTAGATACGCAGTACTTT
CASSLFAHDDTLDTQYF
>NA|TRBJ1-2|TRBV20-1|TRBD1
TGCAGTGCTCCCGGACAGGGATATGGCTACACCTTC
CSAPGQGYGYTF
>NA|TRBJ2-3|TRBV9|NA
TGTGCCAACAGCGTAGGCATGACAGATACGCAGTATTTT
CANSVGMTDTQYF
>NA|TRBJ2-2|TRBV12-3/TRBV12-4|NA
TGTGCCAGCAGTTTAAATGGCGGGGAGCTGTTTTTT
CASSLNGGELFF
>NA|TRBJ2-1|TRBV20-1|NA
TGCAGGGCCCGACTAGGGTACAATGAGCAGTTCTTC
CRARLGYNEQFF
>NA|TRBJ1-2|TRBV5-6|TRBD1
TGTGCCAGCAGCTTGGCAGGGGGGACCTATGGCTACACCTTC
CASSLAGGTYGYTF
>many|TRBJ1-3|TRBV6-2/TRBV6-3|TRBD1
TGTGCCAGCAACCTCGCCCGGACAGGTCGGAACACCATATATTTT
CASNLARTGRNTIYF
>NA|TRBJ2-7|TRBV7-7|TRBD2
TGTGCTAGCAGCCCACTAGCGGGAGGCGAGCAGTACTTC
CASSPLAGGEQYF
>NA|TRBJ2-7|TRBV5-1|TRBD1
TGCGCCAGTACGACAGGGGACGCCTACGAGCAGTACTTC
CASTTGDAYEQYF
>NA|TRBJ1-4|TRBV7-3|NA
TGTGCCAGCAGCCCTCGGGGGGACATAAATGAAAAACTGTTTTTT
CASSPRGDINEKLFF
>NA|TRBJ2-1|TRBV20-1|TRBD2
TGCGGTGCTAGGTGGCCTAGCGGGAGAACTGAGCAGTTCTTC
CGARWPSGRTEQFF
>few|TRBJ2-1|TRBV20-1|TRBD2
TGCAGTGCTATGTGGACTAGCGGGATAATCATTTACAATGAGCAGTTCTTC
CSAMWTSGIIIYNEQFF
>medium-sized|TRBJ1-5|TRBV4-3|NA
TGCGCCAGCAGCCAAGAAATCGGATGGAGCAATCAGCCCCAGCATTTT
CASSQEIGWSNQPQHF
>large|TRBJ2-3|TRBV20-1|NA
TGCAGTGCTAGACCGGCAGATACGCAGTATTTT
CSARPADTQYF
>NA|TRBJ2-3|TRBV2|NA
TGTGCCAGCAGTGCGGGTCGGAATTCGGATACGCAGTATTTT
CASSAGRNSDTQYF
>many|TRBJ2-7|TRBV20-1|NA
TGCAGTGCTAACATACAGGGGGGGAACTTCTACGAGCAGTACTTC
CSANIQGGNFYEQYF
>once|TRBJ2-3|TRBV7-2|TRBD2
TGTGCCAGCGTAGCGGGAAGCACAGATACGCAGTATTTT
CASVAGSTDTQYF
>few|TRBJ1-3|TRBV12-3/TRBV12-4|NA
TGTGCCAGCAGTCCCCATCGGGCCTCTGGAAACACCATATATTTT
CASSPHRASGNTIYF
>medium-sized|TRBJ1-6|TRBV5-6|NA
TGTGCCAGCACCTCGCTACAGGGCCATAATTCACCCCTCCACTTT
CASTSLQGHNSPLHF
>NA|TRBJ2-1|TRBV7-9|NA
TGTGCCAGCAGCCTCAGGGCTAGCGTGCCCTTTGTAGACCAGTTCTTC
CASSLRASVPFVDQFF
>once|TRBJ1-5|TRBV20-1|TRBD1
TGCAGTGCTACCGGGACAGGTCTAAGCAATCAGCCCCAGCATTTT
CSATGTGLSNQPQHF
>medium-sized|TRBJ2-1|TRBV5-1|TRBD1
TGCGCCAGCAGCTTGACGGGACAGGGGAACAATGAGCAGTTCTTC
CASSLTGQGNNEQFF
>NA|TRBJ1-2|TRBV7-2|NA
TGTGCCAGCAGCTTAGTGGGGGATGGCTACACCTTC
CASSLVGDGYTF
>medium-sized|TRBJ2-3|TRBV15|TRBD1
TGTGCCACCAGCAGAATCTTACAGGGGAGCACAGATACGCAGTATTTT
CATSRILQGSTDTQYF